Below are 27 T cell receptor beta chains sequenced from a single sample in a study of cytomegalovirus exposure and HLA in healthy donors. It was with 60 Vbeta and 13 Jbeta primers that the PCR ran. Profiled with immunoSEQ multiplex PCR; TCRdb holds only in-frame clones, not every one. The sample shows under 200,000 clones, roughly 80% of them seen only once. Source material: PBMCs. The source is a male donor in good health and CMV-seropositive.

This clone was seen just once. The V gene is TRBV4-2, the J gene TRBJ2-7; 12 bases are shared with TRBD2. The V segment lost 5 bases and the J segment 1 base; nucleotides outside the gene matches: 6. There are 16 residues in the CDR3. Germline CDR1 is LGHNA and CDR2 is YNFKEQ. CDR3 DNA sequence: TGTGCCAGCAGCAAAGGACTAGCGGGATTATCCTACGAGCAGTACTTC. Protein: CASSKGLAGLSYEQYF.

The V gene is TRBV5-1, the J gene TRBJ1-2, with D perhaps TRBD1 (5 bases). With 0 bases removed from V and 3 bases from J, the gap between germline ends came to 9 bases. The CDR3 sequence is 14 residues long. In germline, CDR1 is SGHRS, CDR2 YFSETQ. The CDR3 sequence is CASSLEGDYYGYTF. CDR3 nucleotide sequence: TGCGCCAGCAGCTTGGAAGGGGACTACTATGGCTACACCTTC.

This clone is a singleton in its sample. The V and J genes are TRBV19 and TRBJ2-6; 9 bases are shared with TRBD1. J gave up 2 bases and V 5 bases, and 10 bases lay outside the gene matches. The CDR3 runs to 18 residues. The germline V gene has CDR1 LNHDA and CDR2 SQIVND (reference sequence). The CDR3 region is CASSVQGALSPGANVLTF. The CDR3 DNA reads TGTGCCAGTAGTGTACAGGGGGCGCTTTCCCCTGGGGCCAACGTCCTGACTTTC. Supplemented by reference TRBV19 and TRBJ2-6, the full variable domain reads DGGITQSPKYLFRKEGQNVTLSCEQNLNHDAMYWYRQDPGQGLRLIYYSQIVNDFQKGDIAEGYSVSREKKESFPLTVTSAQKNPTAFYLCASSVQGALSPGANVLTFGAGSRLTVL.

The DNA for the CDR3 is TGTGCCAGCAGCGCCCGTGGCAGGGATGATTCACCCCTCCACTTT. Encoded protein: CASSARGRDDSPLHF. The chain combines TRBV7-9 with TRBJ1-6; possibly TRBD1 for D (5 bases). V was cut by 5 bases and J by 8 bases, with 16 bases left in between. From germline, CDR1 is SEHNR and CDR2 FQNEAQ (reference sequence). This CDR3 comprises 15 residues.

This chain connects TRBV5-1 to TRBJ2-7; 16 bases agree with TRBD2. Trimming at V came to 3 bases and at J to 4 bases, leaving 10 bases not matched to a gene. Germline lookup yields CDR1 SGHRS and CDR2 YFSETQ. The CDR3 has 18 amino acids. The CDR3 protein is CASSSGLAGGPEGYEQYF. CDR3 nucleotides: TGCGCCAGCAGCTCGGGACTAGCGGGGGGGCCGGAGGGATACGAGCAGTACTTC.

The rearrangement uses TRBV28 and TRBJ1-5, with TRBD1 matching 8 bases. The CDR3 sequence is 14 residues long. The junction had 5 bases not matched to a gene; V was cut back by 6 bases and J by 4 bases. Looked up from germline, CDR1 is MDHEN and CDR2 is SYDVKM. This CDR3 reads CASRNDRGNQPQHF. The DNA of the CDR3 is TGTGCCAGCAGGAACGACAGGGGAAATCAGCCCCAGCATTTT.

The chain is built from TRBV19 and TRBJ1-1; no clear D gene. The germline V gene encodes CDR1 LNHDA and CDR2 SQIVND (reference sequence). The CDR3 length is 13 residues. Trimming removed 3 bases from V and 6 bases from J, with 11 bases in between. The CDR3 DNA follows: TGTGCCAGTAGTATCACGGTTTTGTCTGAAGCTTTCTTT. Residues: CASSITVLSEAFF.

In its sample, this clone was seen a few times. The chain recombines TRBV6-5 with TRBJ1-2; possibly TRBD1 for D (6 bases). The germline V gene encodes CDR1 MNHEY and CDR2 SVGAGI. The CDR3 runs to 12 residues. V lost 5 bases and J lost 7, with 11 bases in between. CDR3 in DNA: TGTGCCAGCAGTACCGGGACATTTGGCTACACCTTC. The encoded protein is CASSTGTFGYTF.

Points on this clone: Other nucleotide sequences from this sample produce the same CDR3. The chain is built from TRBV6-6 and TRBJ2-2, with D possibly matching TRBD1 (7 bases). V lost 6 bases to trimming and J lost 4 bases, with 9 bases between them. The CDR3 length is 13 residues. Germline CDR1 is MNHNY and CDR2 is SVGAGI (reference sequence). CDR3 DNA: TGTGCCAGCAGGGAGGGGGCCACCGGGGAGCTGTTTTTT. Its protein is CASREGATGELFF.

This clone showed up just a few times. The V gene is TRBV14, the J gene TRBJ1-2, with D hard to call. Germline V gives CDR1 SGHDN, CDR2 FVKESK. The germline V and J ends were trimmed by 1 base and 2 bases, with 11 bases remaining between them. The CDR3 totals 15 residues. CDR3 DNA: TGTGCCAGCAGCCAAGGTGGAGGGAAGAACTATGGCTACACCTTC. Its protein product is CASSQGGGKNYGYTF.

V is TRBV18 and J is TRBJ2-3; weak D call: TRBD2 (6 bases). Germline V gene data show CDR1 as KGHSH and CDR2 as LQKENI. Trimming shortened V by 1 base and J by 6 bases, and 11 bases separated the two germline ends. This CDR3 spans 14 amino acids. The CDR3 loop reads CASSPRSREDTQYF. DNA of the CDR3: TGTGCCAGCTCACCACGATCCCGGGAGGATACGCAGTATTTT. Drawing the rest from reference TRBV18 and TRBJ2-3, the complete variable domain is NAGVMQNPRHLVRRRGQEARLRCSPMKGHSHVYWYRQLPEEGLKFMVYLQKENIIDESGMPKERFSAEFPKEGPSILRIQQVVRGDSAAYFCASSPRSREDTQYFGPGTRLTVL.

The CDR3 loop reads CASSALAGSTDTQYF. In DNA, the CDR3 is TGCGCCAGCAGTGCCCTAGCGGGGAGCACAGATACGCAGTATTTT. This chain links TRBV10-2 with TRBJ2-3; 9 nucleotides line up with TRBD2. CDR3 length: 15 residues. Germline V lookup: CDR1 WSHSY, CDR2 SAAADI. After removal of 4 bases from V and 0 bases from J, the junction contained 2 bases not matched to a gene.

The gene calls are TRBV30 and TRBJ2-2; TRBD1 is a possible D gene (5 bases). This CDR3 has 14 amino acids. Germline CDR1 reads GTSNPN; CDR2 reads SVGIG (reference sequence). V was shortened by 5 bases and J by 10 bases, with 20 bases between the two germline ends. The CDR3 DNA sequence: TGTGCCTGGTCTCTGGTTAGGGGTAACCCGGAGCTGTTTTTT. Its protein product is CAWSLVRGNPELFF.

The V and J genes are TRBV5-1 and TRBJ1-2; no reliable D call. V dropped 0 bases and J dropped 6 bases, with 12 bases sitting between them. The CDR3 covers 14 residues. Germline-derived CDR1 and CDR2 are SGHRS and YFSETQ. CDR3 DNA sequence: TGCGCCAGCAGCTTGGAGCGCGGCCGGGATGGCTACACCTTC. Protein: CASSLERGRDGYTF.

The chain is built from TRBV4-3 and TRBJ2-5; the D is unclear. CDR1 and CDR2 from the germline V gene are LGHNA and YSLEER. The V and J ends lost 6 bases and 5 bases respectively, with 13 bases between them. CDR3 size: 13 residues. The CDR3 DNA reads TGCGCCAGCAGTCAGACCCGGCGGGAGACCCAGTACTTC. It is translated as CASSQTRRETQYF.

This chain joins TRBV28 and TRBJ1-2; 7 bases map to TRBD1. The germline V gene has CDR1 MDHEN and CDR2 SYDVKM. CDR3 length: 16 residues. V lost 6 bases, J lost 0 bases, and 10 bases stayed unmatched. The CDR3: CASRALGTASNYGYTF. The CDR3 DNA follows: TGTGCCAGCAGAGCCCTGGGGACAGCATCTAACTATGGCTACACCTTC.

This clone was detected once. The V call is TRBV7-2, the J call TRBJ1-1, with D maybe TRBD1 (6 bases). Germline CDR1 reads SGHTA; CDR2 reads FQGNSA. The length of the CDR3 is 15 residues. The germline V and J ends were trimmed by 0 bases and 1 base, with 9 bases remaining between them. The CDR3 DNA reads as TGTGCCAGCAGCTTAGCGGGGGCGGCGAACACTGAAGCTTTCTTT. Translation gives CASSLAGAANTEAFF.

The V and J genes are TRBV7-2 and TRBJ1-6; D is possibly TRBD1 (5 bases). Trimming removed 2 bases at V and 10 bases at J, with 15 bases between. The CDR3 length is 15 residues. CDR1 is SGHTA, CDR2 FQGNSA, per germline. CDR3 bases: TGTGCCAGCAGCTTAAACGGGGGTGCGCGCTCACCCCTCCACTTT. It encodes CASSLNGGARSPLHF.

In its sample, this clone was seen once. The CDR3 loop is CASSSTGKSNQPQHF. The DNA for the CDR3 is TGTGCCAGCAGCAGCACAGGGAAGAGCAATCAGCCCCAGCATTTT. V and J are TRBV5-8 and TRBJ1-5, with D tentatively TRBD1 (6 bases). Trimming removed 4 bases from V and 1 base from J, with 12 bases in between. The CDR3 has 15 amino acids. Germline values: CDR1 SGHTS, CDR2 YDEGEE.

This chain links TRBV5-1 with TRBJ2-5; D gene unclear. The J call may not be correct, given that the DNA end is closer to TRBJ2-7. The CDR3 totals 13 residues. From germline, CDR1 is SGHRS and CDR2 YFSETQ. CDR3 in amino acids: CASSLRVSYEQYF. CDR3 sequence (DNA): TGCGCCAGCAGTCTACGCGTTTCTTACGAGCAGTACTTC.

The chain uses TRBV2 and TRBJ1-3; D remains ambiguous. Germline values: CDR1 SNHLY, CDR2 FYNNEI. With 5 bases removed from V and 0 bases from J, the gap between germline ends came to 8 bases. The CDR3 totals 14 residues. The CDR3 region has the DNA TGTGCCAGCAGTCCGAGCTTCTCTGGAAACACCATATATTTT. Translated, it gives CASSPSFSGNTIYF.

On this clone: The junction does not match germline at one end; this may be a read error. The chain links TRBV7-7 to TRBJ2-2; TRBD1 might be the D (5 bases). CDR1 and CDR2 from the germline V gene are SSHAT and FNYEAQ (reference sequence). This CDR3 contains 14 residues. The CDR3 loop is CASRLDRNTGELFF. The CDR3 DNA reads as TGTGCCAGCAGATTAGACAGGAACACCGGGGAGCTGTTTTTT.

This clone was found once. The chain recombines TRBV9 with TRBJ1-2; 10 nucleotides agree with TRBD1. This CDR3 is built from 13 residues. Unmatched junction bases numbered 3, after V lost 3 bases and J lost 7 bases. Germline CDR1 SGDLS, CDR2 YYNGEE. CDR3 sequence: CASSEGQGLGYTF. The CDR3 DNA is TGTGCCAGCAGCGAGGGACAGGGGCTTGGCTACACCTTC.

This clone has just a few counts. The J gene is TRBJ2-7, the V gene TRBV30; TRBD2 might be the D (6 bases). There are 15 residues in the CDR3. The germline gives CDR1 GTSNPN, CDR2 SVGIG (reference sequence). The V and J ends lost 0 bases and 4 bases respectively, with 16 bases between them. CDR3 sequence reads: CAWSVAGQMTYEQYF. CDR3 sequence (DNA): TGTGCCTGGAGTGTGGCGGGGCAGATGACTTACGAGCAGTACTTC. Supplemented by reference TRBV30 and TRBJ2-7, the full variable domain reads SQTIHQWPATLVQPVGSPLSLECTVEGTSNPNLYWYRQAAGRGLQLLFYSVGIGQISSEVPQNLSASRPQDRQFILSSKKLLLSDSGFYLCAWSVAGQMTYEQYFGPGTRLTVT.

The chain couples TRBV7-7 to TRBJ2-2, with TRBD1 identical over 8 bases. J gave up 2 bases and V 3 bases, and 5 bases lay outside the gene matches. CDR1 SSHAT and CDR2 FNYEAQ come from the germline V gene (reference sequence). This CDR3 comprises 16 residues. The CDR3 is CASSFGQGHNTGELFF. The CDR3 DNA reads TGTGCCAGCAGCTTTGGACAGGGCCACAACACCGGGGAGCTGTTTTTT. Full variable domain (remainder filled in from reference TRBV7-7 and TRBJ2-2): GAGVSQSPRYKVTKRGQDVTLRCDPISSHATLYWYQQALGQGPEFLTYFNYEAQPDKSGLPSDRFSAERPEGSISTLTIQRTEQRDSAMYRCASSFGQGHNTGELFFGEGSRLTVL.

V is TRBV2 and J is TRBJ2-5, with TRBD1 matching 7 bases. This CDR3 region has 13 residues. The trim removed 9 bases at V and 1 base at J, leaving 5 bases unmatched. Germline V gives CDR1 SNHLY, CDR2 FYNNEI. CDR3 sequence: CARGGSIQETQYF. The CDR3 nucleotides read TGTGCCAGAGGGGGCAGTATCCAAGAGACCCAGTACTTC. The variable domain in full, completed from reference TRBV2 and TRBJ2-5, reads EPEVTQTPSHQVTQMGQEVILRCVPISNHLYFYWYRQILGQKVEFLVSFYNNEISEKSEIFDDQFSVERPDGSNFTLKIRSTKLEDSAMYFCARGGSIQETQYFGPGTRLLVL.

The chain links TRBV7-2 to TRBJ2-7, with 9 bases aligning to TRBD2. Germline CDR1 is SGHTA and CDR2 is FQGNSA. The V segment lost 1 base and the J segment 3 bases; nucleotides outside the gene matches: 1. This CDR3 has 14 residues. The CDR3 region has the DNA TGTGCCAGCAGCTTAGGCGGGAGGGGCTACGAGCAGTACTTC. The encoded protein is CASSLGGRGYEQYF.